Following are 9 T cell receptor beta chains from one sample sequenced in a study of control samples from healthy donors and cancer patients (dated by TCRdb to 2018 to 2021). Library prep was done by the immunoSEQ multiplex PCR assay. TCRdb re-hosts the immuneACCESS table, in-frame sequences only. Its copies lack some clones; in the studies checked, an unresolved V gene accounts for under half of them, and the cause for the rest is not known. This sample is represented by 150,000 to 200,000 clones; 75% to 95% of them were singletons. The top ten constitute around 1.5% of the sample. Sequencing was performed on blood. The receptors were sampled from a woman in her thirties in good health.

This clone was recorded only once. The V gene is TRBV19, the J gene TRBJ2-1; D possibly matches TRBD1 or TRBD2 (5 bases each). The V gene lost 0 bases and the J gene lost 8 bases, with 8 bases spanning the gap. CDR1 is LNHDA and CDR2 is SQIVND in the germline V gene (reference sequence). The CDR3 sequence is 13 residues long. The CDR3 sequence: CASSIDRGDEQFF. DNA of the CDR3: TGTGCCAGTAGTATAGATAGAGGGGATGAGCAGTTCTTC.

The chain couples TRBV7-2 to TRBJ2-1; 12 bases fit TRBD2. Germline CDR1 reads SGHTA; CDR2 reads FQGNSA. The CDR3 consists of 16 residues. V lost 3 bases, J lost 4 bases, and 4 bases stayed unmatched. The CDR3 protein is CASSLLTSGRYNEQFF. The CDR3 DNA follows: TGTGCCAGCAGCTTGCTGACTAGCGGGAGATACAATGAGCAGTTCTTC.

V and J are TRBV7-2 and TRBJ2-3; 9 bases map to TRBD2. Unmatched junction bases numbered 9, after V lost 4 bases and J lost 4 bases. Germline CDR1 and CDR2: SGHTA and FQGNSA. This CDR3 region has 16 residues. CDR3 sequence reads: CASSSFSGRIADTQYF. The CDR3 DNA is TGTGCCAGCAGCTCCTTTAGCGGGAGAATCGCAGATACGCAGTATTTT. The full variable domain, with the rest looked up from reference TRBV7-2 and TRBJ2-3, is GAGVSQSPSNKVTEKGKDVELRCDPISGHTALYWYRQSLGQGLEFLIYFQGNSAPDKSGLPSDRFSAERTGGSVSTLTIQRTQQEDSAVYLCASSSFSGRIADTQYFGPGTRLTVL.

The V and J genes are TRBV11-2 and TRBJ2-5; TRBD1 matches 9 bases. V dropped 4 bases and J dropped 4; count of bases not matched to a gene: 4. Germline V CDR1 and CDR2: SGHAT, FQNNGV. This CDR3 contains 14 residues. CDR3 DNA: TGTGCCAGCAGCTCCAACAGGGGGCGAGAGACCCAGTACTTC. The encoded protein is CASSSNRGRETQYF. Looking up the rest from reference TRBV11-2 and TRBJ2-5 gives the full variable domain: EAGVAQSPRYKIIEKRQSVAFWCNPISGHATLYWYQQILGQGPKLLIQFQNNGVVDDSQLPKDRFSAERLKGVDSTLKIQPAKLEDSAVYLCASSSNRGRETQYFGPGTRLLVL.

The chain employs TRBV27 and TRBJ1-1, with 8 bases that match TRBD1. CDR3 length equals 15 residues. J lost 4 bases, V lost 5 bases, and 9 bases had no gene match. CDR1 is MNHEY and CDR2 is SMNVEV in the germline V gene (reference sequence). CDR3 nucleotide sequence: TGTGCCAGCAGTGCCCATACAGGGGGGGGCACTGAAGCTTTCTTT. Protein: CASSAHTGGGTEAFF.

V usage is TRBV24-1 and J usage is TRBJ1-5; D gene uncertain. The germline V gene encodes CDR1 KGHDR and CDR2 SFDVKD. V lost 4 bases to trimming and J lost 5 bases, with 8 bases between them. The CDR3 is 13 residues long. The CDR3 region is CATSEGRDQPQHF. CDR3 bases: TGTGCCACCAGTGAGGGTCGGGATCAGCCCCAGCATTTT.

The V gene is TRBV6-2 or TRBV6-3, the J gene TRBJ1-1; a weak D match, TRBD1 (6 bases). Germline V gene sequence: CDR1 MNHEY, CDR2 SVGEGT. The CDR3 sequence is 13 residues long. Between the trimmed V and J ends, which lost 0 bases and 5 bases, there was a span of 7 bases. CDR3 in DNA: TGTGCCAGCAGTTACTCCAGGGGAACTGAAGCTTTCTTT. This sequence encodes CASSYSRGTEAFF.

The genes are TRBV2 and TRBJ2-7; D is uncertain. This CDR3 is 12 amino acids long. V gave up 6 bases and J gave up 0 bases, with 6 bases separating them. The germline CDR1 and CDR2 sequences are SNHLY and FYNNEI. The CDR3 loop reads CASSHRSYEQYF. CDR3 nucleotide sequence: TGTGCCAGCAGCCACCGCTCCTACGAGCAGTACTTC.

This chain uses TRBV30 with TRBJ2-7; the match to TRBD2 covers 11 bases. From germline, CDR1 is GTSNPN and CDR2 SVGIG (reference sequence). J was trimmed by 2 bases and V by 0 bases; bases with no gene match: 6. This CDR3 contains 16 residues. The CDR3 DNA sequence: TGTGCCTGGAGTGTACTAGCGGGAGCTAGAGCCTACGAGCAGTACTTC. Translating it yields CAWSVLAGARAYEQYF.